This paragraph covers one T cell receptor beta chain sequence. Its antigen is as yet unknown. The record originates from a study of T cell responses to AZD1222 COVID-19 vaccine. Study information: Combined were second doses at about 4 or about 12 weeks.

Some clones are missing from TCRdb's copy, which holds only in-frame ones; the method was immunoSEQ multiplex PCR. Of 130,000 or so clones listed, over 90% are singletons. Broader study findings: Breadth and depth of Spike-specific TCRs rose after two AZD1222 doses. Donors in the cohort were predominantly white British and more often female, and clonal diversity was possibly underestimated. Without day 14 samples, only post-peak T cell repertoires were studied.

Sequenced here: peripheral blood, sampled on day 0 of AZD1222 vaccination. This TCR was sampled from an adult in good health.

DNA for the CDR3: TGTGCCAGCAGCTCCCCCCGACTAGCGGGGGGGCCATACATTCAGTACTTC. Amino acid sequence: CASSSPRLAGGPYIQYF. The rearrangement links TRBV13 to TRBJ2-4; 14 positions match TRBD2. The CDR3 extends over 17 amino acids. J lost 8 bases, V lost 4 bases, and 10 bases had no gene match. In germline, CDR1 is PRHDT, CDR2 FYEKMQ (reference sequence).